Each of the 15 T cell receptor beta chains below was sequenced from the same sample in a study of blood T cell repertoires in COVID-19. Sequenced by immunoSEQ multiplex PCR; TCRdb stores in-frame clones only, minus some. The table shows 150,000 to 200,000 clones, with around four fifths occurring only once. The sample comprised peripheral blood. The receptor source for this set is a woman aged 80 or over with COVID-19, enrolled during active disease.

This clone was recorded only once. V and J are TRBV3-1 (or the pseudogene TRBV3-2) and TRBJ2-5; tentatively, D is TRBD2 (6 bases). Trimming pared 6 bases from V and 5 bases from J, leaving 10 bases between. The CDR3 is made up of 12 amino acids. Germline V gene sequence: CDR1 LGHDT, CDR2 YNNKEL (reference sequence). The CDR3 here is CASRAAGETQYF. CDR3 in DNA: TGTGCCAGCAGAGCTGCGGGGGAGACCCAGTACTTC.

The J gene is TRBJ1-3, the V gene TRBV5-1; D not certain. There are 13 residues in the CDR3. Germline CDR1 and CDR2: SGHRS and YFSETQ. With 4 bases removed from V and 4 bases from J, the gap between germline ends came to 9 bases. The CDR3 is CASSPEPGNTIYF. The DNA for the CDR3 is TGCGCCAGCAGCCCAGAACCCGGAAACACCATATATTTT.

This clone was detected only once. The chain carries TRBV7-3 and TRBJ1-6; maybe TRBD1 (5 bases). V lost 5 bases to trimming and J lost 6 bases, with 11 bases between them. The CDR3 loop spans 14 amino acids. CDR1 is SGHTA and CDR2 is FQGTGA in the germline V gene. The CDR3 region has the DNA TGTGCCAGCAGCCACGCAGGGTTTAATTCACCCCTCCACTTT. It is translated as CASSHAGFNSPLHF.

The rearrangement uses TRBV9 and TRBJ2-2; TRBD2 might be the D (5 bases). The germline V gene encodes CDR1 SGDLS and CDR2 YYNGEE. Trimming stripped 3 bases from V and 7 bases from J, with 13 bases between. The CDR3 has 14 amino acids. CDR3 DNA sequence: TGTGCCAGCAGCGGACCGCCCGGGGTCGGGGAGCTGTTTTTT. Its protein is CASSGPPGVGELFF.

The CDR3 coding sequence is TGTGCCAGCAGCTCCCCAAGCCCAGGTAAAGAGACCCAGTACTTC. Encoded protein: CASSSPSPGKETQYF. The chain is built from TRBV9 and TRBJ2-5; no clear D gene. Germline CDR1 reads SGDLS; CDR2 reads YYNGEE. Between the trimmed V and J ends, which lost 4 bases and 3 bases, there was a span of 16 bases. The CDR3 spans 15 residues.

The CDR3 bases are TGCGCCAGCAGGGGCTCAAGACACCCCTACAATGAGCAGTTCTTC. It is translated as CASRGSRHPYNEQFF. The rearrangement links TRBV5-1 to TRBJ2-1, with D hard to call. Trimming cost V 5 bases and J 2 bases, with 14 bases left between them. Germline V gives CDR1 SGHRS, CDR2 YFSETQ. The CDR3 has 15 residues.

This rearrangement joins TRBV5-1 to TRBJ2-5; TRBD2 matches 14 bases. Unmatched junction bases numbered 9, after V lost 3 bases and J lost 5 bases. The CDR3 length is 17 residues. Looked up from germline, CDR1 is SGHRS and CDR2 is YFSETQ. The CDR3 coding sequence is TGCGCCAGCAGCTCGGGACTAGCGGGAGACCCTTGGGAGACCCAGTACTTC. Protein product: CASSSGLAGDPWETQYF.

V usage is TRBV9 and J usage is TRBJ1-2; D remains unclear. There are 14 residues in the CDR3. Germline assignment: CDR1 SGDLS and CDR2 YYNGEE. Trimming left V 6 bases short and J 0 bases short, with 12 bases between. The CDR3: CASTRGNSNYGYTF. The CDR3 bases are TGTGCCAGCACGCGGGGTAATTCTAACTATGGCTACACCTTC.

The chain has TRBV7-3 and TRBJ1-1; TRBD1 might be the D (6 bases). Per the germline V gene, CDR1 is SGHTA and CDR2 is FQGTGA. V was clipped by 6 bases and J by 0 bases, with 14 bases between them. The CDR3 has 15 residues. CDR3 sequence: CASSLQGPMNTEAFF. The DNA for the CDR3 is TGTGCCAGCAGTCTTCAGGGGCCGATGAACACTGAAGCTTTCTTT.

The chain uses TRBV7-9 and TRBJ1-2; 7 nucleotides align to TRBD1. This CDR3 spans 15 amino acids. J lost 0 bases, V lost 5 bases, and 6 bases had no gene match. Germline-derived CDR1 and CDR2 are SEHNR and FQNEAQ (reference sequence). This CDR3 is CASSPTGLTNYGYTF. The DNA for the CDR3 is TGTGCCAGCAGCCCGACAGGGTTAACTAACTATGGCTACACCTTC.

The rearrangement joins TRBV11-3 to TRBJ2-5, with TRBD2 as a possible D gene (6 bases). This CDR3 is 15 amino acids long. Trimming cost V 1 base and J 4 bases, with 13 bases left between them. From germline, CDR1 is SGHNT and CDR2 YENEEA. CDR3 protein: CASSLGSGVAETQYF. For the CDR3, the DNA is TGTGCCAGCAGCTTAGGGTCGGGGGTTGCAGAGACCCAGTACTTC.

The V gene is TRBV5-4, the J gene TRBJ2-3; 8 positions match TRBD2. V dropped 4 bases and J dropped 7; count of bases not matched to a gene: 11. The CDR3 extends over 15 amino acids. Germline assignment: CDR1 SGHNT and CDR2 YYREEE (reference sequence). The CDR3 bases are TGTGCCAGCAGCCCCAGCGGGGGTGGTGTGTATACGCAGTATTTT. Amino acids: CASSPSGGGVYTQYF.

J is TRBJ1-1 and V is TRBV2; possibly TRBD1 for D (5 bases). The germline gives CDR1 SNHLY, CDR2 FYNNEI. With 7 bases removed from V and 0 bases from J, the gap between germline ends came to 6 bases. The CDR3 is 12 amino acids. The CDR3 sequence: CASKGMNTEAFF. The CDR3 DNA reads as TGTGCCAGCAAGGGGATGAACACTGAAGCTTTCTTT.

The genes are TRBV5-1 and TRBJ2-3, with 7 nucleotides matching TRBD2. CDR1 and CDR2 from the germline V gene are SGHRS and YFSETQ. The junction had 10 bases not matched to a gene; V was cut back by 4 bases and J by 5 bases. The CDR3 contains 15 residues. The CDR3 loop is CASSPLARAGDTQYF. The CDR3 nucleotides are TGCGCCAGCAGCCCACTAGCGAGAGCGGGAGATACGCAGTATTTT. Looking up the rest from reference TRBV5-1 and TRBJ2-3 gives the full variable domain: KAGVTQTPRYLIKTRGQQVTLSCSPISGHRSVSWYQQTPGQGLQFLFEYFSETQRNKGNFPGRFSGRQFSNSRSEMNVSTLELGDSALYLCASSPLARAGDTQYFGPGTRLTVL.

V is TRBV6-9 and J is TRBJ2-5; TRBD2 might be the D (5 bases). CDR1 is MNHGY and CDR2 is SVAAGI in the germline V gene. V was cut by 11 bases and J by 2 bases, with 24 bases left in between. There are 16 residues in the CDR3. CDR3 nucleotide sequence: TGTGCCGGCTTCCCTAGCAGCACCAGCGAGCAAGAGACCCAGTACTTC. Translated, it gives CAGFPSSTSEQETQYF.